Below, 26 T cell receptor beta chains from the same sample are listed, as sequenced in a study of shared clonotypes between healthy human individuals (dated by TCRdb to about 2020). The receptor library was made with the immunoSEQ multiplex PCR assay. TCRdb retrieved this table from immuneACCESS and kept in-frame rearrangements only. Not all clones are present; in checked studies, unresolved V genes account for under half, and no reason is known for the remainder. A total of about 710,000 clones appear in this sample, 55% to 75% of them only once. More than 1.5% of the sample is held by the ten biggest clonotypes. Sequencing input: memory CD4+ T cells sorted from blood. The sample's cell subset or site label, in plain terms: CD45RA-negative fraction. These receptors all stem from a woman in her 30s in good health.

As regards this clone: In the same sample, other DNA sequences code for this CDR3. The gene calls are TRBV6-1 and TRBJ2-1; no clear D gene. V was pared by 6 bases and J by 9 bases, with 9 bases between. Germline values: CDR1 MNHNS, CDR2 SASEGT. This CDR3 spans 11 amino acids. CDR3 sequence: CASSGGTEQFF. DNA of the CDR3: TGTGCCAGCAGCGGTGGCACTGAGCAGTTCTTC.

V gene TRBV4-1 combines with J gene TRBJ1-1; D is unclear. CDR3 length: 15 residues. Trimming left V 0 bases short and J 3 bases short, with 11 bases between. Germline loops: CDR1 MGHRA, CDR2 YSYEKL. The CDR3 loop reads CASSQDSWSDTEAFF. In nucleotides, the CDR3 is TGCGCCAGCAGCCAAGATTCTTGGAGTGACACTGAAGCTTTCTTT.

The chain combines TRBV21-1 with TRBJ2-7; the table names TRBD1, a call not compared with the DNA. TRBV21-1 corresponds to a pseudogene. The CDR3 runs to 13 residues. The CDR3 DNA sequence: TGTGCCAGCCATGACAGGCGCCCCTACGAGCAGTACTTC. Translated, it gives CASHDRRPYEQYF.

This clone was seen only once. CDR3 coding DNA: TGTGCCAGTAGTAGGCCTAATAATCAGCCCCAGCATTTT. Translation gives CASSRPNNQPQHF. The chain links TRBV19 to TRBJ1-5; no definite D call. Germline values: CDR1 LNHDA, CDR2 SQIVND (reference sequence). The CDR3 sequence is 13 residues long. Trimming took 4 bases from V and 4 from J, leaving 8 bases between them.

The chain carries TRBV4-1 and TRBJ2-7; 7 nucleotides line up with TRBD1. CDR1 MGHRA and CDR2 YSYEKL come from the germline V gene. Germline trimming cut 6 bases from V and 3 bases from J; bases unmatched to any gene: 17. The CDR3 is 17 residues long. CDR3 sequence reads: CASSPRSFRDRNYEQYF. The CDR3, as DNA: TGCGCCAGCAGTCCTCGTAGCTTCCGGGACAGAAACTACGAGCAGTACTTC.

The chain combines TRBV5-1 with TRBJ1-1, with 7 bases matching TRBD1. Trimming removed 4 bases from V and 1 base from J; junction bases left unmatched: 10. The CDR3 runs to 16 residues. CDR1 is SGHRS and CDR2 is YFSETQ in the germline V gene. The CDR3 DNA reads TGCGCCAGCAGCCCGGAGGGGTCAGGGGGGAACACTGAAGCTTTCTTT. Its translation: CASSPEGSGGNTEAFF.

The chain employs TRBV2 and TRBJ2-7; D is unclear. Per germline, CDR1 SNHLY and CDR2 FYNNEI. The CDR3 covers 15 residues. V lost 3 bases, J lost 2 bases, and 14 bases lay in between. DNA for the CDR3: TGTGCCAGCAGTGACTTGTTTGGGGATACCTACGAGCAGTACTTC. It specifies CASSDLFGDTYEQYF.

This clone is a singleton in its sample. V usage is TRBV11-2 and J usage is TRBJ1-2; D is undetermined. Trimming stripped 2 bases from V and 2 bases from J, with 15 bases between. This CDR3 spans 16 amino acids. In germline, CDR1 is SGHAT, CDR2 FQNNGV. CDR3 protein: CASSLRTDRTNYGYTF. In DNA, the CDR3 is TGTGCCAGCAGCTTAAGGACGGACCGGACGAACTATGGCTACACCTTC.

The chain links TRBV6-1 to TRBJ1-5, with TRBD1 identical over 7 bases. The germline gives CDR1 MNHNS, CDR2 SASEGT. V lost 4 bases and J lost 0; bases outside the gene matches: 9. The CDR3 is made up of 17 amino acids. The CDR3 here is CASSAGLQGYSNQPQHF. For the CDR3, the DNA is TGTGCCAGCAGTGCGGGCCTACAGGGGTATAGCAATCAGCCCCAGCATTTT.

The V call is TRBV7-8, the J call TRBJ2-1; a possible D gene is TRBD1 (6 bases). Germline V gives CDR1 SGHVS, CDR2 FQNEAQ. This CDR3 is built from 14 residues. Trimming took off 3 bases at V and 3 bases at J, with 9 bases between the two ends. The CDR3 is CASSFQTGYNEQFF. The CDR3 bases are TGTGCCAGCAGCTTCCAGACAGGCTACAATGAGCAGTTCTTC.

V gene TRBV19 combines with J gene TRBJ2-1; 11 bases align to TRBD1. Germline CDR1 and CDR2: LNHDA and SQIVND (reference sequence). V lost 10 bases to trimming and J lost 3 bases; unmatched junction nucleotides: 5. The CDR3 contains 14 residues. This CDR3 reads CATSGTGGYNEQFF. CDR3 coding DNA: TGTGCCACAAGCGGGACAGGGGGCTACAATGAGCAGTTCTTC.

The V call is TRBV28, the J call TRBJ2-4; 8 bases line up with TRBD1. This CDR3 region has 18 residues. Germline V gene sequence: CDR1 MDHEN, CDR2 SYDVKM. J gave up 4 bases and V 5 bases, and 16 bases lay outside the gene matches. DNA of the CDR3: TGTGCCAGCAGTCCCCGAGGAGGACAGGGAAGCATTAAAAACATTCAGTACTTC. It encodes CASSPRGGQGSIKNIQYF. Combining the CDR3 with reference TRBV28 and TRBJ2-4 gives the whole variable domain DVKVTQSSRYLVKRTGEKVFLECVQDMDHENMFWYRQDPGLGLRLIYFSYDVKMKEKGDIPEGYSVSREKKERFSLILESASTNQTSMYLCASSPRGGQGSIKNIQYFGAGTRLSVL.

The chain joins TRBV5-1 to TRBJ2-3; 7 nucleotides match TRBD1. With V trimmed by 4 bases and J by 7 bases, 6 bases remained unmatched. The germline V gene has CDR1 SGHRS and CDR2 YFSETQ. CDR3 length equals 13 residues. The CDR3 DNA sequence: TGCGCCAGCAGCCTCGACAGGGTTTATACGCAGTATTTT. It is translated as CASSLDRVYTQYF.

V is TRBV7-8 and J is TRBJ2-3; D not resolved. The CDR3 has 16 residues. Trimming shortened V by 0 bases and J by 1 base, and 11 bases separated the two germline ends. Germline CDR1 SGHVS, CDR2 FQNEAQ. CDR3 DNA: TGTGCCAGCAGCTTAGCGTCTCTCAGAGGCACAGATACGCAGTATTTT. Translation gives CASSLASLRGTDTQYF.

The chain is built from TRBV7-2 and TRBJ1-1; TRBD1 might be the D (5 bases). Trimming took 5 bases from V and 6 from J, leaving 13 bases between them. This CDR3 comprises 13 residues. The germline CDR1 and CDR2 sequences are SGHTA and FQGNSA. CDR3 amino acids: CASSNGGVAEAFF. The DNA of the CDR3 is TGTGCCAGCAGCAACGGGGGGGTAGCTGAAGCTTTCTTT.

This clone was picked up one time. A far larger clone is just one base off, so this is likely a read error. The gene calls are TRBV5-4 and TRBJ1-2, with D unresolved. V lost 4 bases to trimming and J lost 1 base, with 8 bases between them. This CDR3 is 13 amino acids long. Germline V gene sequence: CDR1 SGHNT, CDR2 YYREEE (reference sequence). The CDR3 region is CASSPDGNYGYTF. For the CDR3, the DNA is TGTGCCAGCAGCCCGGACGGTAACTATGGCTACACCTTC.

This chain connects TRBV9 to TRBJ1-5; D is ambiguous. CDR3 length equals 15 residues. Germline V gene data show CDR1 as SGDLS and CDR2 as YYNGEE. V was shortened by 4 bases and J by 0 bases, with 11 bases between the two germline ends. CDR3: CASSPDGYSNQPQHF. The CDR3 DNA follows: TGTGCCAGCAGCCCGGACGGATATAGCAATCAGCCCCAGCATTTT.

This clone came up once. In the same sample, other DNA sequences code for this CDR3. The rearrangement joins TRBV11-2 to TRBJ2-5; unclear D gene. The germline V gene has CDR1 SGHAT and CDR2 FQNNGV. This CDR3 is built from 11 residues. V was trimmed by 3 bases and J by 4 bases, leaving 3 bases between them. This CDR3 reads CASSFGETQYF. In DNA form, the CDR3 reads TGTGCCAGCAGCTTCGGAGAGACCCAGTACTTC. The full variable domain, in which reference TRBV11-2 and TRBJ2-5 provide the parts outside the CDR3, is EAGVAQSPRYKIIEKRQSVAFWCNPISGHATLYWYQQILGQGPKLLIQFQNNGVVDDSQLPKDRFSAERLKGVDSTLKIQPAKLEDSAVYLCASSFGETQYFGPGTRLLVL.

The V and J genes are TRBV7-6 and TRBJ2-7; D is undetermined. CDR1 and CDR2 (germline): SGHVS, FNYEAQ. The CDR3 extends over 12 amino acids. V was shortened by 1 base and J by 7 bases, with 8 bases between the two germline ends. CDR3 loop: CASSLERSEQYF. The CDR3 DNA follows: TGTGCCAGCAGCTTAGAACGGTCGGAGCAGTACTTC.

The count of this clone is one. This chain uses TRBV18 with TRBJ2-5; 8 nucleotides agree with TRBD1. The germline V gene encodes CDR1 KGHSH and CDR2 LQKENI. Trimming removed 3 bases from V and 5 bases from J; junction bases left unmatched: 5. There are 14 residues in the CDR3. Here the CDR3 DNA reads TGTGCCAGCTCACCTTGGACAGGGAGGGAGACCCAGTACTTC. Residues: CASSPWTGRETQYF.

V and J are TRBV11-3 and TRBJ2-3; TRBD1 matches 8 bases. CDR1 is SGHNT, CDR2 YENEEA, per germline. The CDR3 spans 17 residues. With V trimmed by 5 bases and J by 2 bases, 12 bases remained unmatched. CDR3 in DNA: TGTGCCAGCAGCCGAGGCCGACAGGGGTGGAACACAGATACGCAGTATTTT. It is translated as CASSRGRQGWNTDTQYF.

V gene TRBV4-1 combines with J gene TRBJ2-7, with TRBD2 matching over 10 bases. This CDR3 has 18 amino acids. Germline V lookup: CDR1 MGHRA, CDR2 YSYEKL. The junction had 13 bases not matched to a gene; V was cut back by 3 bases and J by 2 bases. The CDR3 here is CASSHPAPLAGGTYEQYF. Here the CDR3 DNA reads TGCGCCAGCAGCCACCCCGCCCCCTTAGCGGGAGGAACCTACGAGCAGTACTTC.

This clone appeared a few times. The CDR3 nucleotides read TGCGCCAGCAGCTTCTATCCTGGACAGGGTGAAAATGGCTACACCTTC. Residues: CASSFYPGQGENGYTF. J is TRBJ1-2 and V is TRBV5-1; 8 bases map to TRBD1. This CDR3 spans 16 amino acids. The V gene's germline CDR1 is SGHRS and CDR2 YFSETQ. J gave up 6 bases and V 2 bases, and 12 bases lay outside the gene matches.

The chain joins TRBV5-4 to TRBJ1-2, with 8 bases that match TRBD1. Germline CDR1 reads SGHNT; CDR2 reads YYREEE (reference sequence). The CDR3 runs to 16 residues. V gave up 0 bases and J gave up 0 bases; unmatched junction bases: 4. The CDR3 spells CASSLDRGGPNYGYTF. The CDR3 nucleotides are TGTGCCAGCAGCTTGGACAGGGGGGGACCTAACTATGGCTACACCTTC.

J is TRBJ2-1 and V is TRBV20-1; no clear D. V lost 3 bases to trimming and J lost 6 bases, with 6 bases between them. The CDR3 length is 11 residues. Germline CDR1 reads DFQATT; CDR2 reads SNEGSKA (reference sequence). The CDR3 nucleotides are TGCAGTGCTAGCGGGCGCAATGAGCAGTTCTTC. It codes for CSASGRNEQFF.

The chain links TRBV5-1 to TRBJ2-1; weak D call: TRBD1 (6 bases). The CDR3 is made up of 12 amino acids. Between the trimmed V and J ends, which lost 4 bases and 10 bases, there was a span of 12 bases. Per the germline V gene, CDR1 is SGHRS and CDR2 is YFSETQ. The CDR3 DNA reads TGCGCCAGCAGCGTTTTCGGACAGGAGCAGTTCTTC. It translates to CASSVFGQEQFF.